These 9 T cell receptor beta chains originate from one sample sequenced in a study of T-cell reconstitution after alpha-beta-depleted transplantation in children. Unique molecular identifiers tagged the TCRbeta library. TCRdb reprocessed the PCR reads via MiXCR and lists one record per CDR3 protein. Among around 370,000 distinct CDR3 sequences, 9% to 12% were seen once, and the ten largest hold 2.4%. Sequencing used PBMCs from the stem cell graft donor, obtained from the stem cell graft. These receptors all come from a human donor who donated a stem cell graft to a child with acute lymphoblastic leukemia.

A few counts support this clonotype. The chain couples TRBV7-8 to TRBJ1-5; 9 bases agree with TRBD1. V lost 5 bases to trimming and J lost 7 bases; unmatched junction nucleotides: 12. The germline CDR1 and CDR2 sequences are SGHVS and FQNEAQ. The CDR3 covers 16 residues. DNA for the CDR3: TGTGCCAGCAGCCGCGACAGGGGGGGCACTTTGCAGCCCCAGCATTTT. It encodes CASSRDRGGTLQPQHF.

This chain uses TRBV19 with TRBJ2-3; 10 nucleotides align to TRBD2. CDR1 is LNHDA, CDR2 SQIVND, per germline (reference sequence). This CDR3 region has 16 residues. The ends lost 2 bases at V and 4 bases at J; junction bases unmatched: 6. CDR3 DNA sequence: TGTGCCAGTAGTATAACCGGGACTAGCGTTGCAGATACGCAGTATTTT. Translation gives CASSITGTSVADTQYF.

This clonotype was recorded at least ten times. The V and J genes are TRBV7-2 and TRBJ2-3; tentative D call: TRBD1 (5 bases). Trimming shortened V by 2 bases and J by 1 base, and 13 bases separated the two germline ends. The CDR3 is 16 amino acids. In germline, CDR1 is SGHTA, CDR2 FQGNSA. This chain's CDR3 is CASSLLLGPRTDTQYF. In DNA form, the CDR3 reads TGTGCCAGCAGCTTACTATTGGGGCCCCGCACAGATACGCAGTATTTT.

This clonotype was seen at least ten times. This sequence joins TRBV20-1 and TRBJ2-1, with a possible D match to TRBD2 (5 bases). The CDR3 has 12 amino acids. Germline loops: CDR1 DFQATT, CDR2 SNEGSKA (reference sequence). V was trimmed by 0 bases and J by 9 bases, leaving 9 bases between them. The CDR3 sequence is CSARDPAGEQFF. The CDR3 DNA reads as TGCAGTGCTAGAGATCCGGCGGGTGAGCAGTTCTTC.

This clonotype was detected only a few times. The rearrangement links TRBV6-5 to TRBJ2-5; 7 nucleotides line up with TRBD2. Germline values: CDR1 MNHEY, CDR2 SVGAGI. The trim removed 3 bases at V and 5 bases at J, leaving 3 bases unmatched. The CDR3 has 13 amino acids. The CDR3 DNA reads as TGTGCCAGCAGTTATGCGGGGGACGAGACCCAGTACTTC. This codes for CASSYAGDETQYF.

For the CDR3, the DNA is TGTGCCAGCAGCTCCTCCAAGGGACAGGGACTTTACGAGCAGTACTTC. It encodes CASSSSKGQGLYEQYF. V is TRBV7-9 and J is TRBJ2-7; 9 bases line up with TRBD1. The CDR3 extends over 16 amino acids. The V and J ends lost 4 bases and 4 bases, in that order; junction bases with no gene match: 11. Per the germline V gene, CDR1 is SEHNR and CDR2 is FQNEAQ (reference sequence).

This clonotype was detected a few times. The rearrangement links TRBV27 to TRBJ2-3; a weak D match, TRBD2 (5 bases). Germline CDR1 and CDR2: MNHEY and SMNVEV (reference sequence). The CDR3 contains 11 residues. Trimming took off 4 bases at V and 7 bases at J, with 6 bases between the two ends. The CDR3 is CASSSDYTQYF. The CDR3 nucleotides are TGTGCCAGCAGTTCGGACTATACGCAGTATTTT.

This chain connects TRBV12-3 or TRBV12-4 to TRBJ2-3; 8 bases line up with TRBD1. The CDR3 totals 17 residues. V shed 1 base and J 2 bases; nucleotides not matched to a gene: 8. The CDR3 region is CASSLVFPGGTTDTQYF. The DNA for the CDR3 is TGTGCCAGCAGTTTAGTTTTTCCAGGGGGCACCACAGATACGCAGTATTTT.

The chain joins TRBV7-2 to TRBJ2-1; D might be TRBD2 (6 bases). Trimming removed 3 bases at V and 4 bases at J, with 13 bases between. In germline, CDR1 is SGHTA, CDR2 FQGNSA. This CDR3 is built from 15 residues. The CDR3 reads CASSFSGSGYNEQFF. CDR3 bases: TGTGCCAGCAGCTTTTCGGGTAGCGGTTACAATGAGCAGTTCTTC.